What follows is one TCR beta chain and its context. Here immunoSEQ multiplex PCR was the method, and the copy in TCRdb shows in-frame clones only, minus some. The repertoire holds some 130,000 clones, with roughly 86% as singletons. Between the trimmed V and J ends, which lost 8 bases and 1 base, there was a span of 9 bases. The CDR3 consists of 13 residues. Germline CDR1 reads WSHSY; CDR2 reads SAAADI. This sample is drawn from a study of blood T cell repertoires in COVID-19. The sample taken for sequencing was peripheral blood. The V and J genes are TRBV10-2 and TRBJ1-5; D not certain. The origin of this receptor is a woman aged 70-85 years with COVID-19, enrolled during active disease. In DNA, the CDR3 is TGCGCCAGCTTCCTCGGGAGCAATCAGCCCCAGCATTTT. This sequence encodes CASFLGSNQPQHF.